The 24 T cell receptor beta chains in this list originate from one sample, sequenced in a study of blood T cell repertoires in COVID-19. TCRdb keeps only in-frame clones here, not all; method: immunoSEQ multiplex PCR. The table records fewer than 200,000 clones, 75% to 85% of them present only once. Sequencing input: peripheral blood. All receptors derive from a woman aged 80 or over with COVID-19, enrolled during active disease.

V is TRBV7-2 and J is TRBJ1-2; no clear D. V lost 5 bases to trimming and J lost 7 bases, with 14 bases between them. The germline CDR1 and CDR2 sequences are SGHTA and FQGNSA. There are 13 residues in the CDR3. The CDR3 coding sequence is TGTGCCAGCAGCCCCGGGGAGGGTTCTGGCTACACCTTC. Its protein product is CASSPGEGSGYTF.

This sequence joins TRBV9 and TRBJ1-2; weak D call: TRBD1 (6 bases). CDR3 size: 17 residues. CDR1 SGDLS and CDR2 YYNGEE come from the germline V gene. Trimming removed 4 bases at V and 4 bases at J, with 23 bases between. This CDR3 is CASSIDSSQGASYGYTF. In DNA, the CDR3 is TGTGCCAGCAGCATCGACTCCTCACAGGGAGCAAGCTATGGCTACACCTTC.

This clone was recorded once. V gene TRBV14 combines with J gene TRBJ2-5; D unresolved. The CDR3 is 15 residues long. CDR1 is SGHDN, CDR2 FVKESK, per germline. The V gene lost 1 base and the J gene lost 5 bases, with 14 bases spanning the gap. DNA of the CDR3: TGTGCCAGCAGCCAAGGGCGTAGGCCGCGGGAGACCCAGTACTTC. As protein: CASSQGRRPRETQYF.

The table lists this clone with a count of one. The chain couples TRBV5-5 to TRBJ1-2; 9 positions agree with TRBD1. The CDR3 loop spans 16 amino acids. Trimming cost V 0 bases and J 3 bases; bases outside gene matches: 6. CDR1 is SGHKS and CDR2 is YYEKEE in the germline V gene (reference sequence). The CDR3 region is CASSLVGGQGDYGYTF. CDR3 nucleotides: TGTGCCAGCAGCTTGGTGGGGGGACAGGGCGACTATGGCTACACCTTC.

This chain uses TRBV6-5 with TRBJ1-6; the D is unclear. CDR3 length equals 14 residues. In germline, CDR1 is MNHEY, CDR2 SVGAGI. Trimming shortened V by 8 bases and J by 0 bases, and 8 bases separated the two germline ends. The CDR3 DNA sequence: TGTGCCAGCCGGAGAAGCTCCTATAATTCACCCCTCCACTTT. This translates into CASRRSSYNSPLHF.

The sample holds one count of this clone. This chain connects TRBV7-9 to TRBJ2-3; 14 bases map to TRBD2. This CDR3 has 18 amino acids. Germline loops: CDR1 SEHNR, CDR2 FQNEAQ (reference sequence). With 2 bases clipped from V and 2 bases from J, the junction kept 6 bases outside the gene matches. The DNA of the CDR3 is TGTGCCAGCAGCTTATTTAAGGGACTAGCGGGAGTCACAGATACGCAGTATTTT. It yields the protein CASSLFKGLAGVTDTQYF.

This clone was detected only once. The chain combines TRBV30 with TRBJ1-3; tentatively, D is TRBD1 (6 bases). The CDR3 runs 16 residues. Germline CDR1 and CDR2: GTSNPN and SVGIG (reference sequence). With 2 bases removed from V and 3 bases from J, the gap between germline ends came to 17 bases. CDR3 coding DNA: TGTGCCTGGAGTACATCCACATGGGGGCTTGGAAACACCATATATTTT. Amino acid sequence: CAWSTSTWGLGNTIYF.

This clone was observed once. The chain is built from TRBV10-3 and TRBJ1-6; 9 nucleotides line up with TRBD1. The CDR3 loop spans 15 amino acids. V lost 4 bases to trimming and J lost 8 bases; unmatched junction nucleotides: 6. Germline V lookup: CDR1 ENHRY, CDR2 SYGVKD. This CDR3 reads CAISGTGVIDSPLHF. In nucleotides, the CDR3 is TGTGCCATCAGTGGGACAGGGGTTATTGATTCACCCCTCCACTTT.

The genes are TRBV5-4 and TRBJ2-7; D not certain. Germline CDR1 SGHNT, CDR2 YYREEE (reference sequence). The V end lost 0 bases, the J end lost 2 bases, and 12 bases lay between the germline ends. This CDR3 has 15 residues. The CDR3 DNA sequence: TGTGCCAGCAGCTTGGGGCGGCCCCCCCCCTACGAGCAGTACTTC. Protein sequence: CASSLGRPPPYEQYF.

In this sample, this clone turned up once. The DNA for the CDR3 is TGTGCCAGCAGCCGAGGGACAGACCGGAATGAAAAACTGTTTTTT. Translating gives CASSRGTDRNEKLFF. The J gene is TRBJ1-4, the V gene TRBV11-2; 7 bases map to TRBD1. The junction had 8 bases not matched to a gene; V was cut back by 5 bases and J by 5 bases. This CDR3 spans 15 amino acids. Germline V lookup: CDR1 SGHAT, CDR2 FQNNGV.

This clone was picked up a small number of times. The chain links TRBV7-2 to TRBJ1-2; tentatively, D is TRBD1 (6 bases). The CDR3 is made up of 14 amino acids. Germline V gene data show CDR1 as SGHTA and CDR2 as FQGNSA. V lost 6 bases, J lost 2 bases, and 13 bases lay in between. The CDR3 nucleotides read TGTGCCAGCAGTTCTCGCCAGGGGAACTATGGCTACACCTTC. Its protein is CASSSRQGNYGYTF.

This clone was recorded once. This chain connects TRBV30 to TRBJ2-1; 9 bases fit TRBD1. The CDR3 runs 14 residues. Unmatched junction bases numbered 4, after V lost 4 bases and J lost 3 bases. Germline lookup yields CDR1 GTSNPN and CDR2 SVGIG (reference sequence). CDR3 in amino acids: CAWMGTGSYNEQFF. CDR3 in DNA: TGTGCCTGGATGGGGACAGGGAGCTACAATGAGCAGTTCTTC.

V and J are TRBV7-3 and TRBJ2-1; 7 bases agree with TRBD1. The CDR3 loop spans 13 amino acids. V dropped 5 bases and J dropped 6; count of bases not matched to a gene: 4. Germline V lookup: CDR1 SGHTA, CDR2 FQGTGA. CDR3 amino acids: CASSPNRGNEQFF. CDR3 in DNA: TGTGCCAGCAGCCCGAACAGGGGCAATGAGCAGTTCTTC.

V and J are TRBV2 and TRBJ1-1, with D perhaps TRBD1 (5 bases). The CDR3 contains 14 residues. V shed 5 bases and J shed 4 bases, with 14 bases lying between them. The germline CDR1 and CDR2 sequences are SNHLY and FYNNEI. The CDR3, as DNA: TGTGCCAGCAGTCCTGACAGAAGCCTCACTGAAGCTTTCTTT. Amino acid sequence: CASSPDRSLTEAFF.

Note on this clone: Germline is not matched at one junction end, which may reflect a read error. The chain's CDR3 is CASSYRDRGHF. The CDR3 DNA sequence: TGTGCCAGCAGTTACCGGGACAGGGGACACTTC. The rearrangement uses TRBV6-6 and TRBJ2-4; 10 bases agree with TRBD1. This CDR3 region has 11 residues. Germline values: CDR1 MNHNY, CDR2 SVGAGI (reference sequence).

The rearrangement links TRBV7-9 to TRBJ2-2, with D unresolved. V was pared by 5 bases and J by 2 bases, with 3 bases between. Germline values: CDR1 SEHNR, CDR2 FQNEAQ (reference sequence). CDR3 length: 12 amino acids. The CDR3 DNA sequence: TGTGCCAGCAGCGTAAACACCGGGGAGCTGTTTTTT. Its translation: CASSVNTGELFF.

The chain employs TRBV4-3 and TRBJ1-1, with a weak D call TRBD1 (5 bases). Germline V CDR1 and CDR2: LGHNA, YSLEER. The CDR3 totals 15 residues. V lost 4 bases and J lost 1, with 13 bases in between. The CDR3 DNA follows: TGCGCCAGCAGCCCCACGACGGGGGGGAACACTGAAGCTTTCTTT. This gives the protein CASSPTTGGNTEAFF.

The chain is built from TRBV19 and TRBJ2-7; TRBD1 is a possible D gene (5 bases). The CDR3 runs 13 residues. CDR1 and CDR2 (germline): LNHDA, SQIVND (reference sequence). Trimming stripped 5 bases from V and 3 bases from J, with 11 bases between. The CDR3: CASSAQAFYEQYF. The CDR3 DNA reads TGTGCCAGTAGTGCACAGGCTTTCTACGAGCAGTACTTC.

The chain has TRBV28 and TRBJ1-1; D not certain. The V gene lost 10 bases and the J gene lost 1 base, with 19 bases spanning the gap. This CDR3 spans 15 amino acids. The germline CDR1 and CDR2 sequences are MDHEN and SYDVKM. DNA for the CDR3: TGTGCCACCCTGGAGGAGCACCTTTCGAACACTGAAGCTTTCTTT. Protein: CATLEEHLSNTEAFF.

V gene TRBV5-1 combines with J gene TRBJ2-7; TRBD2 aligns across 12 bases. Germline V gene sequence: CDR1 SGHRS, CDR2 YFSETQ. V shed 0 bases and J 6 bases; nucleotides not matched to a gene: 7. The CDR3 extends over 16 amino acids. The CDR3 is CASSLVGLAGPGEQYF. Here the CDR3 DNA reads TGCGCCAGCAGCTTGGTCGGACTAGCGGGACCCGGCGAGCAGTACTTC.

The chain has TRBV3-1 (or the pseudogene TRBV3-2) and TRBJ2-3; D is unresolved. CDR3 length equals 16 residues. Germline-derived CDR1 and CDR2 are LGHDT and YNNKEL (reference sequence). V was pared by 1 base and J by 3 bases, with 14 bases between. Here the CDR3 reads CASSQAVFPVTDTQYF. CDR3 nucleotides: TGTGCCAGCAGCCAAGCCGTTTTCCCCGTTACAGATACGCAGTATTTT.

V and J are TRBV4-2 and TRBJ2-3; 9 nucleotides agree with TRBD2. Germline V gene lookup returns CDR1 LGHNA and CDR2 YNFKEQ. V lost 0 bases, J lost 0 bases, and 4 bases stayed unmatched. There are 17 residues in the CDR3. The CDR3 here is CASSQESGGISTDTQYF. DNA of the CDR3: TGTGCCAGCAGCCAAGAGAGCGGGGGGATTAGCACAGATACGCAGTATTTT.

This clone was found once. The rearrangement uses TRBV2 and TRBJ1-2; 9 nucleotides line up with TRBD1. J was trimmed by 8 bases and V by 3 bases; bases with no gene match: 4. The germline CDR1 and CDR2 sequences are SNHLY and FYNNEI. The CDR3 has 13 amino acids. CDR3 residues: CASSDYRGLGYTF. In nucleotides, the CDR3 is TGTGCCAGCAGTGATTACAGGGGGCTGGGCTACACCTTC.

The table lists this clone with a few counts. The CDR3 bases are TGCAGCGTTACAGGACTAGCGGGAGGAGCCTACAATGAGCAGTTCTTC. Translated, it gives CSVTGLAGGAYNEQFF. This chain joins TRBV29-1 and TRBJ2-1, with 14 nucleotides matching TRBD2. Germline CDR1 reads SQVTM; CDR2 reads ANQGSEA. J was trimmed by 2 bases and V by 5 bases; bases with no gene match: 5. CDR3 size: 16 residues.